These 9 T cell receptor beta chains share one sample of origin, sequenced in a study of cytomegalovirus exposure and HLA in healthy donors. The primer mix had 60 Vbeta and 13 Jbeta primers. Assay: immunoSEQ multiplex PCR; the TCRdb copy retains only in-frame clones and omits some. The sample has 82,000 or so clones, around 10% seen once. The sample comprised PBMCs. These receptors were obtained from a man aged 60 to 69 in good health and CMV-seropositive.

This clone came up a few times. The chain has TRBV19 and TRBJ2-3, with 8 bases aligning to TRBD2. The ends lost 4 bases at V and 5 bases at J; junction bases unmatched: 2. Germline lookup yields CDR1 LNHDA and CDR2 SQIVND (reference sequence). CDR3 size: 13 residues. Here the CDR3 reads CASSNAGGDTQYF. CDR3 coding DNA: TGTGCCAGTAGTAATGCGGGAGGAGATACGCAGTATTTT.

This clone was detected only a few times. The chain recombines TRBV4-1 with TRBJ1-1; D remains unclear. The length of the CDR3 is 12 residues. CDR1 is MGHRA, CDR2 YSYEKL, per germline. V was trimmed by 0 bases and J by 8 bases, leaving 7 bases between them. The CDR3 nucleotides read TGCGCCAGCAGCCAAGAAACCAGAGAAGCTTTCTTT. The encoded protein is CASSQETREAFF.

The J gene is TRBJ1-1, the V gene TRBV2; 9 positions agree with TRBD1. The CDR3 is 14 amino acids. The germline CDR1 and CDR2 sequences are SNHLY and FYNNEI. With V trimmed by 6 bases and J by 5 bases, 7 bases remained unmatched. CDR3 residues: CASSTGTGRTEAFF. As DNA, the CDR3 is TGTGCCAGCAGCACCGGGACAGGGAGGACTGAAGCTTTCTTT.

The chain is built from TRBV7-2 and TRBJ1-1; 8 positions match TRBD1. This CDR3 is built from 14 residues. Trimming removed 6 bases from V and 7 bases from J; junction bases left unmatched: 10. From germline, CDR1 is SGHTA and CDR2 FQGNSA. CDR3 sequence: CASRVSGQGLEAFF. DNA for the CDR3: TGTGCCAGCAGAGTTAGCGGACAGGGCCTTGAAGCTTTCTTT. Drawing the rest from reference TRBV7-2 and TRBJ1-1, the complete variable domain is GAGVSQSPSNKVTEKGKDVELRCDPISGHTALYWYRQSLGQGLEFLIYFQGNSAPDKSGLPSDRFSAERTGGSVSTLTIQRTQQEDSAVYLCASRVSGQGLEAFFGQGTRLTVV.

This clone has a handful of counts. The rearrangement uses TRBV6-1 and TRBJ2-7, with D perhaps matching TRBD1 (5 bases). The CDR3 is made up of 15 amino acids. CDR1 and CDR2 from the germline V gene are MNHNS and SASEGT. V lost 2 bases, J lost 4 bases, and 15 bases lay in between. CDR3 amino acids: CASSESWGAAYEQYV. CDR3 in DNA: TGTGCCAGCAGTGAAAGTTGGGGCGCCGCGTACGAGCAGTACGTC.

The V gene is TRBV4-2, the J gene TRBJ2-1; 7 nucleotides agree with TRBD2. This CDR3 region has 15 residues. The junction had 4 bases not matched to a gene; V was cut back by 5 bases and J by 0 bases. The germline gives CDR1 LGHNA, CDR2 YNFKEQ. CDR3 protein: CASSETSISYNEQFF. CDR3 DNA: TGTGCCAGCAGCGAGACTAGCATCTCCTACAATGAGCAGTTCTTC.

This clone turned up a few times. This same CDR3 is encoded by further DNA sequences in the sample. The chain has TRBV5-1 and TRBJ1-3; weak D call: TRBD1 (6 bases). This CDR3 has 14 amino acids. Germline V lookup: CDR1 SGHRS, CDR2 YFSETQ. Trimming removed 0 bases from V and 3 bases from J, with 7 bases in between. CDR3 region: CASSLDRVGNTIYF. CDR3 nucleotide sequence: TGCGCCAGCAGCTTGGACAGGGTTGGAAACACCATATATTTT.

A few counts support this clone. The chain joins TRBV11-3 to TRBJ2-1; TRBD2 matches at 11 bases. Germline CDR1 reads SGHNT; CDR2 reads YENEEA. This CDR3 comprises 15 residues. The ends lost 2 bases at V and 4 bases at J; junction bases unmatched: 1. In DNA form, the CDR3 reads TGTGCCAGCAGCTTATTAGCGGGAGGGTACAATGAGCAGTTCTTC. This sequence encodes CASSLLAGGYNEQFF.

CDR3 sequence (DNA): TGTGCCAGCAGCTTACGAAAGGGAGATGAAAAACTGTTTTTT. Amino acid sequence: CASSLRKGDEKLFF. The V and J genes are TRBV7-9 and TRBJ1-4; D uncertain. CDR1 and CDR2 from the germline V gene are SEHNR and FQNEAQ (reference sequence). V shed 2 bases and J shed 6 bases, with 10 bases lying between them. The CDR3 length is 14 residues. Full variable domain (outside the CDR3, taken from reference TRBV7-9 and TRBJ1-4): DTGVSQNPRHKITKRGQNVTFRCDPISEHNRLYWYRQTLGQGPEFLTYFQNEAQLEKSRLLSDRFSAERPKGSFSTLEIQRTEQGDSAMYLCASSLRKGDEKLFFGSGTQLSVL.